The rows below give T cell receptor beta chains drawn from one sample of a study of blood T cell repertoires in COVID-19. Sequencing used immunoSEQ multiplex PCR; TCRdb keeps in-frame clones, though not all of them. The data contain around 230,000 clones, 70% to 90% of them singletons. Material: peripheral blood. The receptor source for this set is a woman in her sixties or seventies with active or convalescent COVID-19. Both conserved end residues are part of each CDR3. A D gene is named only where the DNA matches it firmly. Clone size is stated in some rows and not others, as once, few, many or a class when expanded.

abundance	d_gene	j_gene	v_gene	CDR3nt	CDR3aa
-	-	TRBJ2-1	TRBV3-1/TRBV3-2	TGTGCCAGCAGCCAAGATCTCATCGAGAACAATGAGCAGTTCTTC	CASSQDLIENNEQFF
-	-	TRBJ1-4	TRBV5-1	TGCGCCAGCACCCTACAGGGCTTCAATGAAAAACTGTTTTTT	CASTLQGFNEKLFF
-	TRBD2	TRBJ2-7	TRBV5-1	TGCGCCAGCAGCACCGCGGGACTAGCGGACTCCTACGAGCAGTACTTC	CASSTAGLADSYEQYF
-	TRBD2	TRBJ2-7	TRBV7-9	TGTGCCAGCAGCTCCTTAGGGGGACTAGCGGAGGCCTACGAGCAGTACTTC	CASSSLGGLAEAYEQYF
-	-	TRBJ1-6	TRBV6-5	TGTGCCAGCAGTTACGATGGGGCGGGGATTAGTTCACCCCTCCACTTT	CASSYDGAGISSPLHF
-	-	TRBJ2-3	TRBV19	TGTGCCAGTAGGACAGTCAACACAGATACGCAGTATTTT	CASRTVNTDTQYF
-	TRBD1	TRBJ2-3	TRBV7-3	TGTGCCAGCAGCGTTTCACAGGGGTCAGATACGCAGTATTTT	CASSVSQGSDTQYF
-	-	TRBJ1-1	TRBV11-2	TGTGCCAGCAGCTTCGTGAACACTGAAGCTTTCTTT	CASSFVNTEAFF
-	-	TRBJ1-1	TRBV6-2/TRBV6-3	TGTGCCAGCAGTTACTCCTTCCCGGGGGAAGCTTTCTTT	CASSYSFPGEAFF
-	TRBD1	TRBJ1-6	TRBV27	TGTGCCAGCAGTCTAAAACCGGGACAGGGGAATTCACCCCTCCACTTT	CASSLKPGQGNSPLHF
-	-	TRBJ1-5	TRBV19	TGTGCCAGTAGTTCCTTGACCGCGGATCAGCCCCAGCATTTT	CASSSLTADQPQHF
-	TRBD2	TRBJ2-7	TRBV5-4	TGTGCCAGCAGCTTGGGGGGGAGCGGGAGGGCGCCCTACGAGCAGTACTTC	CASSLGGSGRAPYEQYF
many	TRBD1	TRBJ2-1	TRBV28	TGTGCAAGTCGGCAACAGGGGGCCGGCTACAATGAGCAGTTCTTC	CASRQQGAGYNEQFF
-	-	TRBJ1-6	TRBV7-2	TGTGCCAGCAGCCCAAGCCAGGTTGGGAATTCACCCCTCCACTTT	CASSPSQVGNSPLHF
-	-	TRBJ2-5	TRBV7-9	TGTGCCAGCCGACCGGGGTTCCAAGAGACCCAGTACTTC	CASRPGFQETQYF